This entry lists 20 T cell receptor beta chains sequenced from one sample in a study of CD8 T cells in ankylosing spondylitis. The antigens for these receptors are not known. TCRdb re-analysed the 5' RACE reads in MiXCR, keeping a single row per CDR3 protein. This sample has 200,000 to 250,000 distinct CDR3 sequences, with around 16% found just once. General observations from the study: Ankylosing spondylitis blood seemed to carry a telltale TCR beta motif made of about 8 highly homologous variants.

Sample: blood, either unsorted or a sorted T cell fraction (not recorded which). These TCRs come from a male donor with ankylosing spondylitis.

This chain connects TRBV7-9 to TRBJ2-1; no reliable D call. This CDR3 spans 15 amino acids. The germline V gene encodes CDR1 SEHNR and CDR2 FQNEAQ (reference sequence). V lost 5 bases and J 0 bases, leaving 11 bases between the germline ends. The CDR3 region is CASSPAIDSYNEQFF. The CDR3 bases are TGTGCCAGCAGCCCTGCTATTGACTCCTACAATGAGCAGTTCTTC. Combining the CDR3 with reference TRBV7-9 and TRBJ2-1 gives the whole variable domain DTGVSQNPRHKITKRGQNVTFRCDPISEHNRLYWYRQTLGQGPEFLTYFQNEAQLEKSRLLSDRFSAERPKGSFSTLEIQRTEQGDSAMYLCASSPAIDSYNEQFFGPGTRLTVL.

CDR3 region: CASSVYGGAENEQFF. DNA of the CDR3: TGTGCCAGCAGCGTTTACGGGGGGGCAGAGAATGAGCAGTTCTTC. V is TRBV9 and J is TRBJ2-1; TRBD2 aligns across 8 bases. Germline loops: CDR1 SGDLS, CDR2 YYNGEE. There are 15 residues in the CDR3. The ends lost 2 bases at V and 7 bases at J; junction bases unmatched: 8.

There are many counts of this clonotype. V gene TRBV12-3 or TRBV12-4 combines with J gene TRBJ1-5; D possibly corresponds to TRBD1 (5 bases). V lost 6 bases to trimming and J lost 2 bases, with 14 bases between them. This CDR3 spans 15 amino acids. The CDR3 loop is CASSPGGMGNQPQHF. The DNA for the CDR3 is TGTGCCAGCAGCCCCGGGGGGATGGGCAATCAGCCCCAGCATTTT.

The chain employs TRBV12-3 or TRBV12-4 and TRBJ2-4; no firm D call. The CDR3 loop spans 12 amino acids. Trimming took 1 base from V and 14 from J, leaving 12 bases between them. This chain's CDR3 is CASSLGVKTEYF. CDR3 coding DNA: TGTGCCAGCAGTTTAGGGGTGAAAACCGAGTACTTC.

The chain uses TRBV5-1 and TRBJ1-1; D gene ambiguous. Germline-derived CDR1 and CDR2 are SGHRS and YFSETQ. Trimming cost V 0 bases and J 4 bases, with 7 bases left between them. This CDR3 has 13 amino acids. DNA for the CDR3: TGCGCCAGCAGCTTGGGGATGGGCACTGAAGCTTTCTTT. Translated, it gives CASSLGMGTEAFF.

CDR3 sequence: CASSSQGFSNQPQHF. The CDR3, as DNA: TGTGCCAGCAGTTCACAGGGGTTTAGCAATCAGCCCCAGCATTTT. The chain links TRBV27 to TRBJ1-5, with 7 positions matching TRBD1. Unmatched junction bases numbered 3, after V lost 4 bases and J lost 0 bases. CDR3 length: 15 amino acids. Germline CDR1 is MNHEY and CDR2 is SMNVEV (reference sequence).

V is TRBV19 and J is TRBJ2-2; D gene unclear. Germline-derived CDR1 and CDR2 are LNHDA and SQIVND (reference sequence). The ends were cut back, 7 bases at V and 7 bases at J, with 4 bases in the middle. The CDR3 spans 10 residues. This CDR3 reads CASKGGELFF. In nucleotides, the CDR3 is TGTGCCAGTAAAGGCGGGGAGCTGTTTTTT.

This clonotype was found many times. The V and J genes are TRBV5-6 and TRBJ1-1; D is perhaps TRBD1 (6 bases). Germline V lookup: CDR1 SGHDT, CDR2 YYEEEE. The CDR3 has 15 residues. Trimming cost V 4 bases and J 0 bases, with 13 bases left between them. CDR3 bases: TGTGCCAGCAGCCTCTCGGGACATTTGAACACTGAAGCTTTCTTT. Translation: CASSLSGHLNTEAFF.

The V and J genes are TRBV28 and TRBJ1-6; D might be TRBD1 (6 bases). The CDR3 loop spans 15 amino acids. Germline V gene lookup returns CDR1 MDHEN and CDR2 SYDVKM. V lost 6 bases and J 4 bases, leaving 13 bases between the germline ends. The chain's CDR3 is CASRPLDRYNSPLHF. The CDR3 nucleotides are TGTGCCAGCAGACCCTTGGACAGATATAATTCACCCCTCCACTTT.

This clonotype was seen a few times. V is TRBV27 and J is TRBJ1-5; D gene ambiguous. The CDR3 is made up of 13 amino acids. Trimming left V 3 bases short and J 1 base short, with 4 bases between. The germline V gene encodes CDR1 MNHEY and CDR2 SMNVEV (reference sequence). This CDR3 reads CASSFDSNQPQHF. DNA of the CDR3: TGTGCCAGCAGTTTCGACAGCAATCAGCCCCAGCATTTT.

The chain uses TRBV7-9 and TRBJ2-7; a possible D gene is TRBD2 (5 bases). The CDR3 spans 14 residues. Per germline, CDR1 SEHNR and CDR2 FQNEAQ (reference sequence). V was pared by 1 base and J by 5 bases, with 12 bases between. CDR3 in DNA: TGTGCCAGCAGCTTAGGGACTCGGTTAAACGAGCAGTACTTC. Its protein is CASSLGTRLNEQYF.

The V gene is TRBV3-1, the J gene TRBJ1-1; D remains ambiguous. Germline values: CDR1 LGHDT, CDR2 YNNKEL (reference sequence). The CDR3 extends over 12 amino acids. V gave up 4 bases and J gave up 5 bases, with 8 bases separating them. The DNA for the CDR3 is TGTGCCAGCAGCCCCTACGGGACTGAAGCTTTCTTT. This gives the protein CASSPYGTEAFF.

This clonotype was observed many times. The rearrangement uses TRBV4-3 and TRBJ1-1, with D perhaps matching TRBD1 (5 bases). Trimming took off 1 base at V and 4 bases at J, with 13 bases between the two ends. Germline-derived CDR1 and CDR2 are LGHNA and YSLEER. This CDR3 region has 15 residues. The CDR3 is CASSQGRVWSTEAFF. CDR3 coding DNA: TGCGCCAGCAGCCAAGGCAGGGTCTGGAGCACTGAAGCTTTCTTT.

The rearrangement links TRBV4-3 to TRBJ1-5; D not resolved. There are 16 residues in the CDR3. V shed 3 bases and J shed 1 base, with 13 bases lying between them. Germline V gives CDR1 LGHNA, CDR2 YSLEER. CDR3 amino acids: CASSHGPPGSNQPQHF. CDR3 DNA: TGCGCCAGCAGCCACGGACCTCCCGGGAGCAATCAGCCCCAGCATTTT.

This clonotype was seen more than once but under ten times. The genes are TRBV12-3 or TRBV12-4 and TRBJ2-1; weak D call: TRBD1 (5 bases). Trimming pared 4 bases from V and 6 bases from J, leaving 10 bases between. The CDR3 has 13 amino acids. The CDR3 DNA sequence: TGTGCCAGCAGTTGGGGCCCCACCAATGAGCAGTTCTTC. It translates to CASSWGPTNEQFF.

In its sample, this clonotype was seen many times. V is TRBV15 and J is TRBJ2-7; 11 bases are a match to TRBD2. The germline V gene has CDR1 LNHNV and CDR2 YYDKDF (reference sequence). Trimming removed 0 bases from V and 4 bases from J; junction bases left unmatched: 2. This CDR3 contains 15 residues. The CDR3 reads CATSRDSGGAYEQYF. CDR3 nucleotides: TGTGCCACCAGCAGAGATAGCGGGGGGGCATACGAGCAGTACTTC.

The chain joins TRBV3-1 to TRBJ2-3, with a possible D match to TRBD1 (6 bases). The CDR3 is 14 residues long. Per germline, CDR1 LGHDT and CDR2 YNNKEL (reference sequence). Trimming took off 4 bases at V and 4 bases at J, with 12 bases between the two ends. The CDR3 DNA is TGTGCCAGCAGCCTAGGACAGCTCGCAGATACGCAGTATTTT. Translation gives CASSLGQLADTQYF.

This clonotype was detected a few times. The V call is TRBV12-3 or TRBV12-4, the J call TRBJ1-1, with D uncertain. The V end was cut by 3 bases, the J end by 0 bases, with 11 bases between. The CDR3 runs to 15 residues. DNA for the CDR3: TGTGCCAGCAGTTTTTATTATGGAGTGAACACTGAAGCTTTCTTT. It yields the protein CASSFYYGVNTEAFF.

The gene calls are TRBV11-1 and TRBJ2-1; D tentatively reads TRBD1 or TRBD2 (5 bases each). V was trimmed by 2 bases and J by 6 bases, leaving 17 bases between them. The germline CDR1 and CDR2 sequences are SGHAT and FQDESV (reference sequence). CDR3 length: 16 amino acids. Written as DNA, the CDR3 is TGTGCCAGCAGCTTAAGTGGGACCTCCGGAGTCAATGAGCAGTTCTTC. This codes for CASSLSGTSGVNEQFF.

The CDR3 nucleotides read TGTGCCAGCAGCTCGACCCTCACAGATACGCAGTATTTT. Translating gives CASSSTLTDTQYF. The V call is TRBV7-3, the J call TRBJ2-3; D not certain. The V end was cut by 4 bases, the J end by 2 bases, with 7 bases between. Germline lookup yields CDR1 SGHTA and CDR2 FQGTGA. The CDR3 sequence is 13 residues long.